These T cell receptor beta chains were read from a single sample in a study of blood T cell repertoires in COVID-19. Profiled with immunoSEQ multiplex PCR; TCRdb holds only in-frame clones, not every one. The profile shows about 150,000 clones, 65% to 85% of them singletons. Sequencing input: peripheral blood. All receptors derive from a woman aged 55-70 years with acute or convalescent COVID-19. CDR3s include the opening cysteine and the closing phenylalanine or tryptophan. Each record gives: V gene, J gene, CDR3 protein.

v_call: TRBV21-1; j_call: TRBJ2-7; cdr3_aa: CASSKDHRDRAYEQYF
v_call: TRBV29-1; j_call: TRBJ1-1; cdr3_aa: CSGAHRGGNTEAFF
v_call: TRBV15; j_call: TRBJ2-3; cdr3_aa: CATNPARQGWDTQYF
v_call: TRBV5-4; j_call: TRBJ2-7; cdr3_aa: CASSLADRGPYEQYF
v_call: TRBV5-1; j_call: TRBJ2-2; cdr3_aa: CASSHGTRNTGELFF
v_call: TRBV19; j_call: TRBJ1-2; cdr3_aa: CASSVGTGDLYGYTF
v_call: TRBV19; j_call: TRBJ2-5; cdr3_aa: CASSIDLLGQGKTQYF
v_call: TRBV6-1; j_call: TRBJ1-2; cdr3_aa: CASSEKDRGRTF
v_call: TRBV7-3; j_call: TRBJ2-5; cdr3_aa: CASSRGTGDKETQYF
v_call: TRBV7-9; j_call: TRBJ2-6; cdr3_aa: CASSLVGSSGANVLTF
v_call: TRBV27; j_call: TRBJ2-4; cdr3_aa: CASSSPGGENIQYF